The 27 T cell receptor beta chains given below trace back to one sample, sequenced in a study of T cell repertoires in cytomegalovirus infection (dated by TCRdb to the late 2010s). TCRdb names Illumina HiSeq 1500 as the instrument used. Starting from the raw public reads, TCRdb applied fastp trimming at Q25, assembled clones with MiXCR and retained in-frame beta chains. Every distinct CDR3 protein forms one entry, paired with its most common genes and DNA. This sample has some 350,000 distinct CDR3 sequences in its table, and around 18% of those were observed once. The ten most abundant clones make up 8.5% to 10% of the sample. Material for sequencing was PBMCs. These receptors all come from a human donor in good health (CMV status not recorded). Some clones in this sample may be carry-over from other donors' samples.

A few counts support this clonotype. This rearrangement joins TRBV5-6 to TRBJ1-2; D gene uncertain. This CDR3 has 13 amino acids. The ends were cut back, 0 bases at V and 8 bases at J, with 11 bases in the middle. Per germline, CDR1 SGHDT and CDR2 YYEEEE. CDR3 in DNA: TGTGCCAGCAGCTTGGGCAGCCGGAGGGGCTACACCTTC. Translated: CASSLGSRRGYTF. Full variable domain (rest looked up from reference TRBV5-6 and TRBJ1-2): DAGVTQSPTHLIKTRGQQVTLRCSPKSGHDTVSWYQQALGQGPQFIFQYYEEEERQRGNFPDRFSGHQFPNYSSELNVNALLLGDSALYLCASSLGSRRGYTFGSGTRLTVV.

A few counts support this clonotype. J is TRBJ1-1 and V is TRBV25-1; TRBD1 agrees at 9 bases. In germline, CDR1 is MGHDK, CDR2 SYGVNS. The CDR3 is 15 residues long. J gave up 5 bases and V 4 bases, and 8 bases lay outside the gene matches. The CDR3 DNA is TGTGCCAGCAGTGCCCCACACAGGGGGCGTACTGAAGCTTTCTTT. Its translation: CASSAPHRGRTEAFF. Based on the CDR3 plus reference TRBV25-1 and TRBJ1-1, the full variable domain is EADIYQTPRYLVIGTGKKITLECSQTMGHDKMYWYQQDPGMELHLIHYSYGVNSTEKGDLSSESTVSRIRTEHFPLTLESARPSHTSQYLCASSAPHRGRTEAFFGQGTRLTVV.

To note about this clonotype: The conserved final phenylalanine or tryptophan is absent from the CDR3, which likely points to a read error. The CDR3 DNA sequence: TGTGCCAGCAGCCCCCAATTAGGACTAGCGGGGGCCAGCTCCTACGAGCAGTACTCC. This sequence encodes CASSPQLGLAGASSYEQYS. This chain joins TRBV14 and TRBJ2-7; 13 bases fit TRBD2. This CDR3 has 19 amino acids. The trim removed 4 bases at V and 0 bases at J, leaving 12 bases unmatched. In germline, CDR1 is SGHDN, CDR2 FVKESK.

The rearrangement links TRBV29-1 to TRBJ2-5; no firm D call. The V gene's germline CDR1 is SQVTM and CDR2 ANQGSEA. V was pared by 7 bases and J by 4 bases, with 10 bases between. The CDR3 has 11 residues. DNA of the CDR3: TGCAGCGGAACTCCAGGAGAGACCCAGTACTTC. Its protein is CSGTPGETQYF.

There are many counts of this clonotype. The rearrangement links TRBV7-2 to TRBJ2-3; D is unresolved. Trimming pared 1 base from V and 6 bases from J, leaving 5 bases between. Germline CDR1 is SGHTA and CDR2 is FQGNSA. The CDR3 loop spans 12 amino acids. For the CDR3, the DNA is TGTGCCAGCAGCTTAGACGTGGATACGCAGTATTTT. Amino acids: CASSLDVDTQYF. Filled out from reference TRBV7-2 and TRBJ2-3, the complete variable domain reads GAGVSQSPSNKVTEKGKDVELRCDPISGHTALYWYRQSLGQGLEFLIYFQGNSAPDKSGLPSDRFSAERTGGSVSTLTIQRTQQEDSAVYLCASSLDVDTQYFGPGTRLTVL.

This clonotype was detected a few times. The V and J genes are TRBV11-1 and TRBJ1-1; 7 bases are a match to TRBD1. This CDR3 is built from 13 residues. Germline assignment: CDR1 SGHAT and CDR2 FQDESV (reference sequence). V dropped 5 bases and J dropped 8; count of bases not matched to a gene: 8. In nucleotides, the CDR3 is TGTGCCAGCAGCCCCAACAGGGGAAAGGAAGCTTTCTTT. Translated: CASSPNRGKEAFF.

V gene TRBV4-3 combines with J gene TRBJ1-4; D is possibly TRBD1 (6 bases). Germline V CDR1 and CDR2: LGHNA, YSLEER. The CDR3 sequence is 16 residues long. Trimming took off 0 bases at V and 7 bases at J, with 15 bases between the two ends. In DNA, the CDR3 is TGCGCCAGCAGCCAAGATCGAACAGGGTGGAGTGAAAAACTGTTTTTT. Translated, it gives CASSQDRTGWSEKLFF.

This clonotype was seen many times. The chain uses TRBV10-3 and TRBJ2-1, with TRBD2 matching 8 bases. Trimming took 3 bases from V and 6 from J; bases not matched to a gene: 7. The CDR3 is 15 amino acids. CDR1 is ENHRY and CDR2 is SYGVKD in the germline V gene. The chain's CDR3 is CAISDSGTGGNEQFF. The DNA of the CDR3 is TGTGCCATCAGTGATAGCGGGACCGGGGGCAATGAGCAGTTCTTC.

The table lists this clonotype with many counts. The chain couples TRBV7-6 to TRBJ2-7; the D gene could be TRBD1 or TRBD2 (6 bases each). V lost 2 bases and J 6 bases, leaving 11 bases between the germline ends. Germline values: CDR1 SGHVS, CDR2 FNYEAQ. This CDR3 has 13 residues. CDR3 nucleotides: TGTGCCAGCAGCTTAAAGGGGGGCGGCGAGCAGTACTTC. This translates into CASSLKGGGEQYF.

This clonotype appeared a few times. The chain couples TRBV6-6 to TRBJ2-1, with TRBD2 identical over 8 bases. Trimming took 0 bases from V and 8 from J; bases not matched to a gene: 6. CDR1 and CDR2 (germline): MNHNY, SVGAGI (reference sequence). The CDR3 sequence is 15 residues long. CDR3 DNA: TGTGCCAGCAGTTACTCGGGAGCGGGGGCGGATGAGCAGTTCTTC. Encoded protein: CASSYSGAGADEQFF.

This chain uses TRBV19 with TRBJ1-2; 7 bases line up with TRBD1. Germline-derived CDR1 and CDR2 are LNHDA and SQIVND (reference sequence). J was trimmed by 1 base and V by 10 bases; bases with no gene match: 6. This CDR3 is 13 amino acids long. The CDR3 loop reads CATSRGLNYGYTF. CDR3 bases: TGTGCCACTTCGAGGGGGCTTAACTATGGCTACACCTTC.

This clonotype has just a few counts. This chain connects TRBV2 to TRBJ1-5; 7 bases fit TRBD1. Germline CDR1 SNHLY, CDR2 FYNNEI. The CDR3 has 15 amino acids. J was trimmed by 3 bases and V by 6 bases; bases with no gene match: 8. CDR3 coding DNA: TGTGCCAGCAGCCAAGGGACAGCTGACAATCAGCCCCAGCATTTT. This encodes CASSQGTADNQPQHF.

The rearrangement joins TRBV6-1 to TRBJ2-6, with D unresolved. Trimming stripped 5 bases from V and 1 base from J, with 9 bases between. Germline loops: CDR1 MNHNS, CDR2 SASEGT. The CDR3 covers 15 residues. CDR3 in DNA: TGTGCCAGCAGTTTATCCAGATCTGGGGCCAACGTCCTGACTTTC. Its translation is CASSLSRSGANVLTF.

This clonotype turned up a few times. This chain uses TRBV20-1 with TRBJ2-4; 8 bases agree with TRBD2. This CDR3 has 13 amino acids. Per the germline V gene, CDR1 is DFQATT and CDR2 is SNEGSKA (reference sequence). With 3 bases clipped from V and 7 bases from J, the junction kept 5 bases outside the gene matches. The CDR3 loop is CSASQLAVNIQYF. CDR3 sequence (DNA): TGCAGTGCTAGTCAACTAGCGGTTAACATTCAGTACTTC.

There are a few counts of this clonotype. The chain joins TRBV7-2 to TRBJ2-3; D call uncertain. Deletions cut 7 bases from V and 1 base from J, with 12 bases between. CDR3 size: 14 residues. Germline V lookup: CDR1 SGHTA, CDR2 FQGNSA. The CDR3 sequence: CASTLGHGTDTQYF. CDR3 nucleotides: TGTGCCAGCACCCTAGGTCACGGCACAGATACGCAGTATTTT. Full variable domain (rest looked up from reference TRBV7-2 and TRBJ2-3): GAGVSQSPSNKVTEKGKDVELRCDPISGHTALYWYRQSLGQGLEFLIYFQGNSAPDKSGLPSDRFSAERTGGSVSTLTIQRTQQEDSAVYLCASTLGHGTDTQYFGPGTRLTVL.

This chain connects TRBV4-3 to TRBJ2-7; D perhaps matches TRBD2 (6 bases). This CDR3 has 15 amino acids. V lost 4 bases to trimming and J lost 2 bases, with 15 bases between them. Looked up from germline, CDR1 is LGHNA and CDR2 is YSLEER. CDR3 loop: CASSRTRAGTYEQYF. CDR3 bases: TGCGCCAGCAGCCGCACCAGGGCGGGAACCTACGAGCAGTACTTC.

This clonotype appeared many times. V gene TRBV7-2 combines with J gene TRBJ1-5, with TRBD1 as a possible D gene (5 bases). Germline CDR1 is SGHTA and CDR2 is FQGNSA. V lost 1 base and J lost 8, with 9 bases in between. This CDR3 spans 13 amino acids. DNA of the CDR3: TGTGCCAGCAGCTTAGGGGGGTATGAGCCCCAGCATTTT. Translating gives CASSLGGYEPQHF.

The rearrangement joins TRBV20-1 to TRBJ1-1, with D unresolved. CDR3 size: 14 residues. Trimming cost V 5 bases and J 4 bases, with 17 bases left between them. Germline CDR1 DFQATT, CDR2 SNEGSKA (reference sequence). The CDR3 nucleotides are TGCAGTGCTGGACGTCAGACGGTCGGCACTGAAGCTTTCTTT. It yields the protein CSAGRQTVGTEAFF.

This clonotype has just a few counts. The gene calls are TRBV6-2 or TRBV6-3 and TRBJ2-2; D may correspond to TRBD1 or TRBD2 (7 bases each). Germline CDR1 is MNHEY and CDR2 is SVGEGT. The V gene lost 7 bases and the J gene lost 5 bases, with 14 bases spanning the gap. The CDR3 runs to 14 residues. CDR3 protein: CASNTQGGTGELFF. The DNA for the CDR3 is TGTGCCAGCAATACCCAGGGGGGGACCGGGGAGCTGTTTTTT.

This clonotype has only a few counts. This chain connects TRBV18 to TRBJ1-2; the match to TRBD1 covers 8 bases. The length of the CDR3 is 13 residues. Germline V lookup: CDR1 KGHSH, CDR2 LQKENI. The V segment lost 3 bases and the J segment 8 bases; nucleotides outside the gene matches: 5. CDR3 sequence: CASSPQGAEGYTF. The CDR3 DNA follows: TGTGCCAGCTCACCGCAGGGGGCGGAGGGCTACACCTTC. Filled out from reference TRBV18 and TRBJ1-2, the complete variable domain reads NAGVMQNPRHLVRRRGQEARLRCSPMKGHSHVYWYRQLPEEGLKFMVYLQKENIIDESGMPKERFSAEFPKEGPSILRIQQVVRGDSAAYFCASSPQGAEGYTFGSGTRLTVV.

There are many counts of this clonotype. This chain joins TRBV7-2 and TRBJ2-7; D not certain. The CDR3 contains 14 residues. The germline CDR1 and CDR2 sequences are SGHTA and FQGNSA. The V and J ends lost 4 bases and 3 bases respectively, with 13 bases between them. This CDR3 is CASSYRSQDYEQYF. CDR3 in DNA: TGTGCCAGCAGCTACCGGAGCCAGGACTACGAGCAGTACTTC.

This chain joins TRBV15 and TRBJ1-2, with D unresolved. The CDR3 is made up of 14 amino acids. Looked up from germline, CDR1 is LNHNV and CDR2 is YYDKDF (reference sequence). V was pared by 5 bases and J by 7 bases, with 17 bases between. As DNA, the CDR3 is TGTGCCACCAGCGAACCCCGGACGGATCCTGGCTACACCTTC. Translation gives CATSEPRTDPGYTF.

This clonotype was recorded many times. V gene TRBV24-1 combines with J gene TRBJ2-7; 11 bases map to TRBD2. The junction had 0 bases not matched to a gene; V was cut back by 3 bases and J by 3 bases. CDR3 length: 14 residues. CDR1 is KGHDR and CDR2 is SFDVKD in the germline V gene. CDR3 protein: CATSDGTSGYEQYF. Here the CDR3 DNA reads TGTGCCACCAGTGATGGGACTAGCGGCTACGAGCAGTACTTC.

This clonotype was observed at least ten times. The rearrangement links TRBV7-2 to TRBJ2-7; D uncertain. This CDR3 contains 13 residues. Germline V gene data show CDR1 as SGHTA and CDR2 as FQGNSA. V lost 5 bases to trimming and J lost 3 bases, with 11 bases between them. In DNA, the CDR3 is TGTGCCAGCAGCCGCCGGGCAGGCTACGAGCAGTACTTC. Its translation is CASSRRAGYEQYF.

This clonotype was detected ten times or more. This chain joins TRBV7-6 and TRBJ1-2, with 7 bases that match TRBD1. The length of the CDR3 is 15 residues. CDR1 SGHVS and CDR2 FNYEAQ come from the germline V gene. The junction had 10 bases not matched to a gene; V was cut back by 8 bases and J by 1 base. The CDR3 nucleotides are TGTGCCAGCCCTACCCCGGGACAGAGTAACTATGGCTACACCTTC. Translation gives CASPTPGQSNYGYTF.

This clonotype was found a few times. The chain recombines TRBV7-2 with TRBJ1-1; no definite D call. Germline values: CDR1 SGHTA, CDR2 FQGNSA. This CDR3 is 13 amino acids long. V was shortened by 0 bases and J by 7 bases, with 9 bases between the two germline ends. CDR3 protein: CASSLAMEGEAFF. The CDR3 DNA is TGTGCCAGCAGCTTAGCGATGGAGGGTGAAGCTTTCTTT.

The CDR3 spells CATEDRKYEQYF. Here the CDR3 DNA reads TGTGCCACCGAAGACAGGAAGTACGAGCAGTACTTC. The chain combines TRBV6-1 with TRBJ2-7; D might be TRBD1 (6 bases). Deletions cut 10 bases from V and 4 bases from J, with 14 bases between. The CDR3 is 12 residues long. Per germline, CDR1 MNHNS and CDR2 SASEGT.